This T cell receptor (beta chain) is from a study of blood T cell repertoires in COVID-19. Study at large: The samples span acute and convalescent COVID-19 from the United States, Italy and Spain. The cDNA or gDNA used as material had been derived from T cells, B-cell-depleted T cells, or PBMCs.

Original data processing: The authors estimated nucleated cell counts from reference gene primer amplification. Generated by immunoSEQ multiplex PCR, the TCRdb table keeps only in-frame clones and is missing some. Clonal size and the V and J genes are those of that table, whereas D and trimming came from the DNA. The sample yields roughly 200,000 clones, more than 60% seen once. The CDR3 totals 14 residues. With 3 bases clipped from V and 5 bases from J, the junction kept 6 bases outside the gene matches. CDR1 and CDR2 from the germline V gene are MNHNS and SASEGT. The genes are TRBV6-1 and TRBJ1-2; 7 bases align to TRBD1. This sequence originates from a man aged 45-65 years who had recovered from COVID-19. Input material: peripheral blood. CDR3 coding DNA: TGTGCCAGCAGTGAGGAGGGGGCCGAATATGGCTACACCTTC. Protein sequence: CASSEEGAEYGYTF.